This TCR beta chain came from a study of T cell responses to AZD1222 COVID-19 vaccine. Overall study results and limits: Nearly half of spike-specific TCRs reportedly target unmutated variant regions. Baseline serostatus was positive in only a handful of AZD1222 recipients. Sampling captured repertoires only after the peak T cell response. Spike-specific TCR breadth and depth grew following two AZD1222 doses.

There are a few counts of this clone. What it binds is unknown. The repertoire was sequenced with immunoSEQ multiplex PCR; TCRdb's copy has only in-frame clones and lacks some. Counted here are roughly 55,000 clones, 70% to 90% occurring once; the ten biggest clones make up 3.9%. Germline CDR1 MNHEY, CDR2 SVGEGT. Trimming cost V 2 bases and J 8 bases; bases outside gene matches: 9. The CDR3 spans 15 residues. The V gene is TRBV6-2 or TRBV6-3, the J gene TRBJ1-2; 9 bases are a match to TRBD1. Sample: peripheral blood, taken on day 0 of AZD1222 vaccination. The source is an adult in good health. The CDR3 DNA reads as TGTGCCAGCAGTTACGGTTTAACAGGGGGCCGCGGCTACACCTTC. It is translated as CASSYGLTGGRGYTF.